Detailed here is one TCR beta chain. Time point described: newly diagnosed GD, antithyroid drugs for less than 3 months. Isolated PBMC RNA provided the starting material for the TCR library. These data come from a study of regulatory T cells in long-lasting Graves disease. Looked up from germline, CDR1 is MGHRA and CDR2 is YSYEKL. The CDR3 is 16 residues long. Trimming removed 0 bases from V and 9 bases from J; junction bases left unmatched: 5. CDR3-region Arm-PCR and iRepertoire HTBI primers produced the TCR beta libraries. MiXCR, run by TCRdb on the multiplex PCR reads, gives a single entry per CDR3 protein. Of roughly 560,000 distinct CDR3 sequences listed, about 16% are singletons. In addition, the sample was reused for a study of T cells in Graves' hyperthyroidism and ophthalmopathy.

This chain connects TRBV4-1 to TRBJ2-2; 12 bases are shared with TRBD1. This TCR came from a middle-aged woman with Graves disease. Sequenced material: peripheral blood mononuclear cells (PBMCs), taken at new diagnosis, from a patient treated with antithyroid drugs. The CDR3 spells CASSQDMGQGARELFF. Written as DNA, the CDR3 is TGCGCCAGCAGCCAAGATATGGGACAGGGGGCCCGGGAGCTGTTTTTT.